This T cell receptor (beta chain) was profiled in a study of T cell responses to AZD1222 COVID-19 vaccine. The wider study: Second doses were pooled across both intervals (about 4 or about 12 weeks). Notes on the study in general: Baseline testing showed seropositivity in only a handful of AZD1222 recipients. Clonal diversity was possibly underestimated, and white British individuals and females predominated among donors. Only after the peak T cell response were repertoires sampled.

Comment on this clone: Its target is unknown.

Assay used: immunoSEQ multiplex PCR; TCRdb lists only in-frame clones, some missing. The sample carries 95,000 to 100,000 clones, just over 85% recorded once. Deletions cut 1 base from V and 3 bases from J, with 7 bases between. Germline CDR1 reads SGHRS; CDR2 reads YFSETQ. This CDR3 is built from 13 residues. Source: peripheral blood, taken on day 0 of AZD1222 vaccination. This sequence originates from an adult in good health. The V gene is TRBV5-1, the J gene TRBJ1-1, with a weak D call TRBD1 (5 bases). This CDR3 is CASSLRGDTEAFF. The CDR3 DNA reads as TGCGCCAGCAGCTTGAGAGGGGACACTGAAGCTTTCTTT.